The T cell receptor beta chain under discussion was sequenced for a study of low-dose radiotherapy and immunotherapy resistance in tumors. The sample's time point: after trial treatment. Treatment described: LDRT plus nivolumab, ipilimumab, low-dose cyclophosphamide and aspirin (RACIN trial). First-strand cDNA relied on TRAV- and TRBV-specific primers spanning alpha and beta chains. TCRs underwent around 20 PCR cycles of amplification with a constant-region primer and V-primer adapter. TCRdb passed the reads through MiXCR, listing each CDR3 protein once. This table holds some 100,000 distinct CDR3 sequences, around 21% found once. In its sample, this clonotype was seen many times. The V segment lost 6 bases and the J segment 4 bases; nucleotides outside the gene matches: 11. In germline, CDR1 is SNHLY, CDR2 FYNNEI. The CDR3 has 15 amino acids.

The sequencing used PBMCs, collected after low-dose radiotherapy plus immunotherapy. The chain links TRBV2 to TRBJ1-1; TRBD1 matches 7 bases. This receptor was taken from a male donor with prostate cancer. The CDR3 region has the DNA TGTGCCAGCAGAACCAAGCAGGGGGGTGGCACTGAAGCTTTCTTT. It codes for CASRTKQGGGTEAFF.